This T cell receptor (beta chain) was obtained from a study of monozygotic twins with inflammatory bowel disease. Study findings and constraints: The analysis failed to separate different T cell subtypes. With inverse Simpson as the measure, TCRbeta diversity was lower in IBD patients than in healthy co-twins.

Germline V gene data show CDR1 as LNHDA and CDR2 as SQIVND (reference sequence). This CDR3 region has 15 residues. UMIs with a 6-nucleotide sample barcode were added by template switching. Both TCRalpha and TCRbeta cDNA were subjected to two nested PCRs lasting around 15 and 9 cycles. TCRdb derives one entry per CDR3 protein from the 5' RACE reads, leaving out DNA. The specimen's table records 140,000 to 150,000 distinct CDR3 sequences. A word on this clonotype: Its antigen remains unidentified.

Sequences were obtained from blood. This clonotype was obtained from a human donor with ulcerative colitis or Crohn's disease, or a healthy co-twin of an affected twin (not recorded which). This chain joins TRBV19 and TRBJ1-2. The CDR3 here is CASSIAGYHPNGYAF.